This section outlines one T cell receptor beta chain sequence together with its context. Its antigen is not known. CDR3 size: 15 residues. Germline V gene data show CDR1 as SGHDN and CDR2 as FVKESK. The V end lost 5 bases, the J end lost 4 bases, and 15 bases lay between the germline ends. This specimen belongs to a study of cytomegalovirus exposure and HLA in healthy donors. Clones were read by immunoSEQ multiplex PCR, and TCRdb kept only the in-frame ones, dropping some. The profile covers about 240,000 clones, with approximately 86% appearing a single time and 0.95% to 1.5% taken by the ten largest. Points from the study as a whole: Researchers reported that a few CMV-associated chains were confirmed in vitro as CMV antigen-specific.

The sequenced material came from PBMCs. This receptor was taken from a young woman in good health and CMV-seropositive. The gene calls are TRBV14 and TRBJ2-1; no firm D call. CDR3 sequence: CASSAVGGWYNEQFF. DNA for the CDR3: TGTGCCAGCAGCGCAGTTGGCGGTTGGTACAATGAGCAGTTCTTC.